This is a list of T cell receptor beta chains from one sample in a study of cytomegalovirus exposure and HLA in healthy donors. Method: immunoSEQ multiplex PCR; TCRdb's copy keeps in-frame clones and lacks some. The top ten clones hold under 3% of a sample with 150,000 to 200,000 clones, around 62% of them seen once. Sequenced material: PBMCs. These receptors originate from a man in his forties in good health and CMV-seronegative. Both conserved end residues are part of each CDR3. D genes are given only for firm matches. Only some rows state a clone size, as once, few, many or a class for expanded clones.

-,-,TRBJ2-7,TRBV11-2,CASSLAVGLGGAYEQYF,TGTGCCAGCAGCTTAGCCGTGGGTCTCGGGGGTGCCTACGAGCAGTACTTC
few,TRBD2,TRBJ2-1,TRBV9,CASSVVTSAYNEQFF,TGTGCCAGCAGCGTAGTTACTAGCGCCTACAATGAGCAGTTCTTC
-,-,TRBJ2-5,TRBV27,CASSLRGETQYF,TGTGCCAGCAGTTTAAGAGGAGAGACCCAGTACTTC
-,-,TRBJ2-2,TRBV27,CASSGAVGGELFF,TGTGCCAGCAGTGGGGCCGTGGGCGGGGAGCTGTTTTTT
-,TRBD1,TRBJ1-4,TRBV5-1,CASSKQGAANEKLFF,TGCGCCAGCAGCAAACAGGGGGCTGCTAATGAAAAACTGTTTTTT
few,-,TRBJ2-1,TRBV6-1,CASSEAVAGGHQFF,TGTGCCAGCAGTGAAGCGGTGGCAGGGGGGCATCAGTTCTTC
-,TRBD2,TRBJ2-7,TRBV4-3,CASSQDVLLAESSYEQYF,TGCGCCAGCAGCCAAGATGTTTTGCTAGCGGAGAGCTCCTACGAGCAGTACTTC
-,-,TRBJ2-6,TRBV28,CASVRSSGANVLTF,TGTGCCAGCGTTAGAAGCTCTGGGGCCAACGTCCTGACTTTC
-,-,TRBJ2-3,TRBV5-1,CASSFGLQTDTQYF,TGCGCCAGCAGCTTCGGACTGCAAACAGATACGCAGTATTTT
-,-,TRBJ1-2,TRBV7-9,CASSFGTSNYGYTF,TGTGCCAGCAGCTTTGGCACGTCGAACTATGGCTACACCTTC
few,-,TRBJ2-6,TRBV7-9,CSSSGLGGANVLTF,TGTTCCAGCAGCGGACTTGGAGGGGCCAACGTCCTGACTTTC
-,TRBD2,TRBJ2-1,TRBV25-1,CASKASGGRYNEQFF,TGTGCCAGCAAGGCTAGCGGGGGTCGGTACAATGAGCAGTTCTTC
-,-,TRBJ1-5,TRBV19,CASNGGIGNQPQHF,TGTGCCAGTAATGGCGGGATAGGCAATCAGCCCCAGCATTTT
-,-,TRBJ1-1,TRBV30,CAWSGQAEAFF,TGTGCCTGGAGTGGACAGGCTGAAGCTTTCTTT
-,TRBD1,TRBJ2-7,TRBV5-1,CASSEQTGVTYEQYF,TGCGCCAGCAGCGAACAGACAGGGGTTACCTACGAGCAGTACTTC
few,-,TRBJ2-4,TRBV28,CASSLSGTLNIQYF,TGTGCCAGCAGTTTATCCGGGACACTAAACATTCAGTACTTC
few,TRBD2,TRBJ2-1,TRBV9,CASSVGPGGNEQFF,TGTGCCAGCAGCGTGGGCCCCGGGGGGAATGAGCAGTTCTTC
-,TRBD1,TRBJ2-1,TRBV25-1,CASSGPGQRYNEQFF,TGTGCCAGCAGTGGGCCGGGACAGAGATACAATGAGCAGTTCTTC
-,-,TRBJ1-1,TRBV27,CASSYHRATEAFF,TGTGCCAGCAGCTACCACAGGGCCACTGAAGCTTTCTTT
-,-,TRBJ1-2,TRBV15,CATSRERGGYGYTF,TGTGCCACCAGCAGAGAACGGGGGGGCTATGGCTACACCTTC
-,-,TRBJ2-7,TRBV6-1,CASSEVGGSYEQYF,TGTGCCAGCAGTGAAGTGGGGGGCTCCTACGAGCAGTACTTC
-,-,TRBJ1-1,TRBV10-3,CASRVPDTEAFF,TGTGCCAGCAGGGTACCGGACACTGAAGCTTTCTTT
few,-,TRBJ1-2,TRBV5-1,CASSLGFGQGFNYGYTF,TGCGCCAGCAGCTTGGGTTTCGGACAAGGATTTAACTATGGCTACACCTTC
-,-,TRBJ2-7,TRBV7-2,CASRPTGSYEQYF,TGTGCCAGCAGACCCACAGGCTCCTACGAGCAGTACTTC
-,TRBD2,TRBJ2-1,TRBV5-1,CASTRVAGGNEQFF,TGCGCCAGCACTCGGGTAGCGGGCGGGAATGAGCAGTTCTTC
-,-,TRBJ1-6,TRBV5-1,CASSLNGGFDSPLHF,TGCGCCAGCAGCTTGAACGGAGGCTTCGATTCACCCCTCCACTTT
-,-,TRBJ2-3,TRBV5-1,CASGESSTDTQYF,TGCGCCAGCGGTGAGTCTAGCACAGATACGCAGTATTTT
-,-,TRBJ2-1,TRBV11-2,CASRNTSNEQFF,TGTGCCAGCAGGAATACTAGCAATGAGCAGTTCTTC
few,-,TRBJ1-2,TRBV4-3,CASSQSRGDGYTF,TGCGCCAGCAGCCAATCACGGGGGGATGGCTACACCTTC
few,-,TRBJ1-2,TRBV11-2,CASSAGRNYGYTF,TGTGCCAGCAGCGCCGGTCGAAACTATGGCTACACCTTC
-,-,TRBJ1-5,TRBV21-1,CASSKVRGPESNQPQHF,TGTGCCAGCAGCAAAGTCCGAGGGCCGGAGTCCAATCAGCCCCAGCATTTT
few,-,TRBJ1-1,TRBV18,CASSPSQDTEAFF,TGTGCCAGCTCACCCTCACAGGACACTGAAGCTTTCTTT
-,-,TRBJ2-1,TRBV7-3,CASSLRGDSVFRSYNEQFF,TGTGCCAGCAGCTTAAGGGGGGACTCTGTATTCCGCTCCTACAATGAGCAGTTCTTC